What follows is one TCR beta chain and its context. Through a sample-barcoded 5' primer and a J-beta primer mix, a second PCR was run for about 6 to 11 cycles. The study obtained at least 2.5 million CDR3-containing paired-end reads from every sample. TCRdb reprocessed the 5' RACE reads with MiXCR, giving one entry per CDR3 protein. The sample lists under 2,000,000 distinct CDR3 sequences, 40% to 55% occurring once. This sample is drawn from a study of blood T cells in healthy people across ages. The CDR3 length is 14 residues. The germline gives CDR1 SGHRS, CDR2 YFSETQ. This chain uses TRBV5-1 with TRBJ2-7; 7 bases are a match to TRBD1. The J call may be incorrect, as the DNA end agrees better with TRBJ2-5. This receptor was identified in a woman between 40 and 55 years old in good health. The sample comprised blood. The chain's CDR3 is CASSIPGQRETQYF. The CDR3, as DNA: TGCGCCAGCAGCATTCCGGGACAGAGGGAGACCCAGTACTTC.